The TCR beta chain under discussion was sequenced for a study of prognosis after radiotherapy for stage I lung cancer listed by TCRdb under 2021. A note on the overall study: Between early 2018 and January 2019, approximately 20 stage I NSCLC patients were enrolled in Nanjing, China. The study sequenced 38 blood samples from about 19 patients, one before and one after SBRT per patient. Approximately 13 patients had adenocarcinoma and several had squamous cell carcinoma as the tumor histology. Ages in the cohort of about a dozen men and about 6 women ranged from roughly 50 to 90 years, with a median of 74. Patients with newly diagnosed primary stage I lung tumors numbered roughly 13, with 5 or 6 others having oligometastatic NSCLC after surgical resection of the primary tumor. No patient received concurrent therapy alongside SBRT. Four of the 19 patients developed distant metastases after SBRT, at a median of about seven months; the other 15 showed no significant progression. SBRT was given in 3 to 5 fractions with a biologically effective dose of at least 100 Gy, using image-guided IMRT or VMAT. All patients were regarded as medically inoperable, because of comorbidities in about a dozen patients and refusal of surgery in roughly seven patients. Peripheral blood TCR beta repertoires were profiled in stage I NSCLC patients before and after stereotactic body radiotherapy, and the study then linked these repertoires to distant failure.

This clonotype appeared many times. Its specific antigen is unknown. Per-base qualities were not stored, and no clone one base away is much larger. A history of other malignancies or of prior chemotherapy or radiotherapy was absent in all patients, and node-negative disease was shown on CT and PET/CT in all patients. Around 6 milliliters of peripheral venous blood were drawn into EDTA tubes at each of two time points. PBMCs were isolated by Ficoll-Paque Plus density-gradient centrifugation. Immediately after collection, samples were stored at -80 degrees C until analysis. Two rounds of multiplex PCR on genomic DNA were used to amplify the TCR beta CDR3 region. The first PCR round used primers specific to each TRBV and TRBJ gene, with sequences filed in Chinese patent CN105087789A. The second PCR round used universal primers. The Roche High Pure PCR Template Preparation Kit was used to extract genomic DNA from the frozen PBMCs. The libraries underwent paired-end sequencing with 151 bp reads on an Illumina HiSeq 3000. Per the original workflow: Raw reads lacking the multiplex PCR primer sequences were removed with CutAdapt. PEAR was used to merge high-quality paired reads into contigs. By aligning each contig to reference sequences, MiXCR assigned the TRB V, D and J gene segments to that contig. CDR3 sequences were clustered by base quality and sequence similarity to remove sequencing errors. Diversity was calculated as Shannon entropy divided by the natural log of the number of productive TCR sequences. Clonality was computed as one minus the ratio of Shannon entropy to the natural log of the number of unique clonotypes. Progression-free survival cut-offs for repertoire metrics were chosen using the Youden index of ROC curves, with analyses run in R 3.5.3. TCRdb applied fastp at Q25 and MiXCR to the public reads, then kept only in-frame beta chains. Here each entry gathers all rows of one CDR3 protein and keeps the most common genes and DNA. TCRdb's processing, not the study's, gives the V and J calls here. Here the sample has nearly 35,000 distinct CDR3 sequences; approximately 35% occur a single time. The ten largest account for 25% to 30% of the sample.

Overall study results and their limits: The study was limited by the small cohort and short follow-up, and independent validation of the study findings is required. Differences in TRBV and TRBJ usage frequencies by metastasis status were reportedly observed in two V genes at baseline and in several V and two J genes after SBRT. Whether the expanded TCR clones were tumor-specific was not determined. A decrease in unique TCR clone counts was observed after SBRT (median about 9,400 before versus several thousand after; Wilcoxon paired P=0.011). Post-SBRT Shannon entropy and its change from baseline were lower in patients who developed distant metastases; baseline Shannon entropy was not associated with metastases. None of the reported P values were adjusted for multiple comparisons.

Based on the germline V gene, the CDR1 and CDR2 sequences are SGHTA and FQGNSA. CDR3 length: 15 amino acids, cysteine to phenylalanine. Here the CDR3 DNA is all that survives: 45 bases in frame from base 1. Trimming removed 5 bases from V and 4 bases from J, leaving 16 bases between the germline ends. The starting material was PBMCs, obtained before or after stereotactic body radiation therapy (not recorded which). This clonotype was obtained from a donor aged 50 or older with non-small cell lung cancer. This chain joins TRBV7-2 to TRBJ2-3; TRBD2 is a possible D gene, resting on 6 matching bases. The CDR3 sequence is CASSPTWGEADTQYF. The nucleotide sequence is TGTGCCAGCAGCCCCACCTGGGGGGAGGCAGATACGCAGTATTTT.